These 18 T cell receptor beta chains came from one sample sequenced in a study of breast tumors, draining lymph nodes, adjacent tissues. Breast cancer patients provided tissue from their axillary draining lymph nodes. TCRdb fed the multiplex PCR reads into MiXCR, producing one record per CDR3 protein. The repertoire has approximately 88,000 distinct CDR3 sequences, over 25% of them found once; the top ten carry 8.1%. The sample consisted of axillary lymph node tissue. All receptors derive from a female donor with breast cancer. Some clones in this sample may be carry-over from other donors' samples.

This clonotype has at least ten counts. The chain is built from TRBV5-1 and TRBJ2-3, with 9 bases fitting TRBD2. The CDR3 is made up of 16 amino acids. With V trimmed by 6 bases and J by 1 base, 9 bases remained unmatched. The germline V gene has CDR1 SGHRS and CDR2 YFSETQ. The CDR3: CASTLGVAGGTDTQYF. The CDR3 coding sequence is TGCGCCAGCACCCTGGGGGTAGCGGGAGGCACAGATACGCAGTATTTT.

This clonotype was counted many times. The V gene is TRBV7-2, the J gene TRBJ1-2, with 7 bases lining up with TRBD1. V lost 1 base and J lost 3; bases outside the gene matches: 5. The CDR3 has 15 amino acids. Germline CDR1 SGHTA, CDR2 FQGNSA. The CDR3 spells CASSLVWDSDYGYTF. The CDR3 DNA is TGTGCCAGCAGCTTAGTATGGGACAGCGACTATGGCTACACCTTC.

This clonotype was recorded only once. Mismatch with germline at one junction end may stem from a read error. The chain joins TRBV10-3 to TRBJ2-2; 8 bases agree with TRBD2. The germline V gene has CDR1 ENHRY and CDR2 SYGVKD. This CDR3 region has 12 residues. In DNA form, the CDR3 reads TGTGCCAGCAGTTCGGACCTCGGGGGGGTGTTTTTT. It codes for CASSSDLGGVFF.

Ten or more counts support this clonotype. CDR3 sequence reads: CASNPGQGAGGANVLTF. CDR3 sequence (DNA): TGTGCCAGCAACCCCGGACAGGGGGCGGGCGGGGCCAACGTCCTGACTTTC. This rearrangement joins TRBV2 to TRBJ2-6, with 11 bases aligning to TRBD1. The CDR3 is 17 amino acids. With 7 bases clipped from V and 4 bases from J, the junction kept 9 bases outside the gene matches. Germline V gives CDR1 SNHLY, CDR2 FYNNEI.

This rearrangement joins TRBV7-9 to TRBJ2-5; the D gene could be TRBD1 or TRBD2 (5 bases each). Trimming took off 11 bases at V and 7 bases at J, with 20 bases between the two ends. The CDR3 runs to 13 residues. Germline values: CDR1 SEHNR, CDR2 FQNEAQ (reference sequence). CDR3 bases: TGTGCCGCCCGGACAAATCTCGGAGGGACCCAGTACTTC. Its protein is CAARTNLGGTQYF.

This clonotype has a count of ten or more. V and J are TRBV7-2 and TRBJ2-2, with TRBD1 as a possible D gene (5 bases). The germline gives CDR1 SGHTA, CDR2 FQGNSA. Trimming left V 2 bases short and J 3 bases short, with 7 bases between. The CDR3 totals 14 residues. The CDR3 region has the DNA TGTGCCAGCAGCTTACCAGGGCACACCGGGGAGCTGTTTTTT. The encoded protein is CASSLPGHTGELFF.

This clonotype was picked up many times. This chain connects TRBV12-5 to TRBJ2-1; D could derive from TRBD1 or TRBD2 (5 bases each). Germline-derived CDR1 and CDR2 are LGHNT and FRNRAP. CDR3 length: 11 amino acids. Trimming removed 7 bases at V and 10 bases at J, with 11 bases between. CDR3 region: CASVQGEEQFF. CDR3 coding DNA: TGTGCTAGTGTCCAAGGGGAGGAGCAGTTCTTC.

This clonotype was observed many times. V and J are TRBV20-1 and TRBJ1-5; 7 bases fit TRBD1. The germline gives CDR1 DFQATT, CDR2 SNEGSKA (reference sequence). V trimming: 5 bases; J trimming: 4 bases; junction bases outside the gene matches: 11. This CDR3 spans 15 amino acids. CDR3 nucleotide sequence: TGCAGTGCTCTAAGATTCGGGACAGAAAATCAGCCCCAGCATTTT. Amino acid sequence: CSALRFGTENQPQHF.

About this clonotype: Possible read error: a much larger clone is one base away. The genes are TRBV18 and TRBJ2-4; D remains ambiguous. This CDR3 region has 12 residues. Looked up from germline, CDR1 is KGHSH and CDR2 is LQKENI. Trimming took 5 bases from V and 4 from J, leaving 6 bases between them. CDR3 protein: CASSGRKNIQYF. In DNA form, the CDR3 reads TGTGCCAGCTCAGGACGGAAAAACATTCAGTACTTC.

On this clonotype itself: Since no conserved phenylalanine or tryptophan closes the CDR3, a read error is the likely cause. J is TRBJ1-6 and V is TRBV5-5; 9 bases fit TRBD1. CDR1 and CDR2 (germline): SGHKS, YYEKEE (reference sequence). CDR3 length equals 14 residues. CDR3 bases: TGTGCCAGCAGCTCGGGACAGGGTAATTCCCCCCTCCACTCT. Protein sequence: CASSSGQGNSPLHS.

This clonotype was seen at least ten times. The CDR3 sequence is CASSGEDFSTDTQYF. CDR3 in DNA: TGTGCCAGCAGCGGAGAAGACTTCAGCACAGATACGCAGTATTTT. The chain is built from TRBV9 and TRBJ2-3; D gene ambiguous. The V and J ends lost 3 bases and 0 bases respectively, with 11 bases between them. The length of the CDR3 is 15 residues. Germline V lookup: CDR1 SGDLS, CDR2 YYNGEE. The variable domain in full, completed from reference TRBV9 and TRBJ2-3, reads DSGVTQTPKHLITATGQRVTLRCSPRSGDLSVYWYQQSLDQGLQFLIQYYNGEERAKGNILERFSAQQFPDLHSELNLSSLELGDSALYFCASSGEDFSTDTQYFGPGTRLTVL.

The sample holds many counts of this clonotype. The DNA of the CDR3 is TGTGCCAGCAGTGAATCCATCAGCCGCGGGGGCACAGATACGCAGTATTTT. Its protein product is CASSESISRGGTDTQYF. The J gene is TRBJ2-3, the V gene TRBV6-1; maybe TRBD2 (6 bases). This CDR3 has 17 residues. V lost 2 bases to trimming and J lost 1 base, with 16 bases between them. CDR1 is MNHNS and CDR2 is SASEGT in the germline V gene.

Concerning this clonotype itself: A much larger clone sits a single nucleotide away, making a read error possible. This chain connects TRBV7-6 to TRBJ2-2; 7 nucleotides agree with TRBD1. Germline values: CDR1 SGHVS, CDR2 FNYEAQ. This CDR3 comprises 15 residues. DNA for the CDR3: TGTGCCAGCAGCACACAGGGGTCGGGCACCGGGGAGCTGCTTTTT. Its translation: CASSTQGSGTGELLF.

Turning to this clonotype: No conserved phenylalanine or tryptophan ends this CDR3, so it is likely a read error. V and J are TRBV29-1 and TRBJ2-3; tentatively, D is TRBD1 or TRBD2 (5 bases each). This CDR3 is 13 amino acids long. The germline V gene encodes CDR1 SQVTM and CDR2 ANQGSEA. The CDR3 sequence: CIDGDLATDTQYL. CDR3 in DNA: TGCATCGATGGGGACCTGGCCACAGATACGCAGTATCTT.

This clonotype was observed many times. The CDR3 protein is CSAPRWGREGQETQYF. The CDR3 DNA follows: TGCAGTGCTCCCAGATGGGGGCGGGAGGGCCAGGAGACCCAGTACTTC. This chain joins TRBV20-1 and TRBJ2-5; 9 bases are shared with TRBD2. Germline CDR1 and CDR2: DFQATT and SNEGSKA (reference sequence). The CDR3 runs 16 residues. Trimming at V came to 5 bases and at J to 5 bases, leaving 15 bases not matched to a gene.

The V and J genes are TRBV7-3 and TRBJ1-2; TRBD1 aligns across 11 bases. V lost 6 bases and J lost 6; bases outside the gene matches: 12. Germline CDR1 SGHTA, CDR2 FQGTGA. The CDR3 covers 16 residues. The CDR3 DNA reads as TGTGCCAGCAGTTTTACCGGGACAGGGGGACAAGATGGCTACACCTTC. As protein: CASSFTGTGGQDGYTF.

This clonotype has at least ten counts. This chain uses TRBV9 with TRBJ2-5; D perhaps matches TRBD1 (6 bases). Germline values: CDR1 SGDLS, CDR2 YYNGEE. This CDR3 has 14 residues. Trimming removed 0 bases from V and 5 bases from J, with 11 bases in between. In DNA, the CDR3 is TGTGCCAGCAGCGTAGGACAGGCCCAGGAGACCCAGTACTTC. Protein: CASSVGQAQETQYF.

This clonotype came up once. The genes are TRBV5-5 and TRBJ1-3; D is uncertain. This CDR3 region has 17 residues. V was shortened by 7 bases and J by 0 bases, with 20 bases between the two germline ends. Germline V gene sequence: CDR1 SGHKS, CDR2 YYEKEE (reference sequence). The CDR3 loop reads CASGQDVRGSSGNTIYF. CDR3 DNA: TGTGCCAGCGGCCAAGACGTCCGTGGTAGCTCTGGAAACACCATATATTTT.